This T cell receptor beta chain was retrieved from a study of identifying expanded T cells in peripheral blood (dated by TCRdb to the late 2010s). In terms of the full investigation: Four technical replicates, made by sequencing separate aliquots from the same pool of genomic DNA, were compared pairwise.

The research as a whole found: Across all healthy-donor time intervals, the beta-binomial model significantly cut both the number of clones called differentially abundant and the false-positive rate. About 1.3 differentially abundant clones were flagged by the binomial model between technical replicates, whereas about 16 and 19 were flagged over two weeks and four weeks, respectively. It was expected by the authors that biological variance in healthy repertoires might increase further over much longer intervals, such as months to years. Variance in clone template counts between approximately 2-week samples significantly increased with total template count across all healthy donors.

A word on this clone: This receptor's antigen is unknown. No quality values exist for individual bases; no much larger clone is one base distant.

During the collection period, no infections or other immune events were recorded for the healthy donors. To calibrate time-dependent variance in a beta-binomial model of T-cell clone differential abundance, blood repertoires from healthy donors were used as a training cohort. The training cohort was composed of some ten healthy donors, 3 female and 7 male. An age range of roughly 25 to 65 years, with an average of 43 years, was recorded for the donors. Whole blood from each healthy donor was obtained from a commercial supplier and was collected at three time points around 15 days apart. For immunosequencing, genomic DNA was extracted from unsorted whole blood. The immunoSEQ Assay, which uses bias-controlled multiplex PCR amplification of genomic DNA, was used to profile TCRbeta CDR3 regions. As for the original processing: To quantify the absolute abundance of each unique TCRbeta CDR3 region, the sequences were collapsed and filtered. Differential abundance was tested with a binomial (Fisher-equivalent) model and with a beta-binomial model adding time-dependent variance fitted from healthy donors. Clones with fewer than 5 combined templates were removed, and differential abundance was called for clones with a Benjamini-Hochberg FDR below 0.01. In the beta-binomial model, variance was expressed as a function of the total template count across the two samples, in the form v = (b*log(k)+a)^2. The clones in this table, taken by TCRdb from immuneACCESS, are in-frame only. Not every clone is retained; where verified, under half of the shortfall comes from an unresolved V gene, and the cause of the rest is unknown. That table furnishes V, J and clone size, whereas the DNA furnished D and trimming. For this sample there are tens of thousands of clones; roughly 81% appear just once. Of the sample, 15% to 20% is held by the ten largest clones.

Measured from the cysteine to the phenylalanine, the CDR3 is 14 residues long. Left in the record is the CDR3 DNA by itself, 42 bases read in frame from the first base. CDR1 MNHNY and CDR2 SVGAGI are derived from the germline V gene (reference sequence). Trimming removed 6 bases from V and 0 bases from J, leaving 11 bases between the germline ends. The sequence derives from a person aged 18 to 75 in good health. Sample: blood. The sequence joins TRBV6-6 to TRBJ1-1, with a tentative D gene TRBD1 over 5 matching bases. The CDR3 here reads CASSPPGVNTEAFF. The DNA reads TGTGCCAGCAGCCCCCCGGGGGTGAACACTGAAGCTTTCTTT.